The rows below give T cell receptor beta chains drawn from one sample of a study of technical replicates of blood from a handful of donors. TCRdb's copy holds only in-frame clones and misses some; the assay was immunoSEQ multiplex PCR. Found here are tens of thousands of clones, approximately 94% of them singletons; the top ten hold approximately 0.25%. The sequenced material came from T cells isolated from PBMCs. The receptors were gathered from a human donor in good health. The CDR3 runs from the conserved cysteine through the conserved F or W. A D gene is named only where the DNA matches it firmly. Clone size is given for some rows only: seen once, a few or many times, or a class if the clone is expanded.

TRBV7-8,TRBJ1-2,-,TRBD1,TGTGCCAGCAGCTTAGGGGGACAGGGTCTCGGCTATGGCTACACCTTC,CASSLGGQGLGYGYTF
TRBV11-3,TRBJ2-3,-,TRBD2,TGTGCCAGCAGCCGCCGGGGAGCGGGGGGGAGAGATACGCAGTATTTT,CASSRRGAGGRDTQYF
TRBV6-5,TRBJ1-5,-,-,TGTGCCAGCTGTATGACGGAAGACTGCAATCAGCCCCAGCATTTT,CASCMTEDCNQPQHF
TRBV2,TRBJ2-3,-,TRBD2,TGTGCCAGCGTAGGGACTAGCGGGGGGGCAGGCACAGATACGCAGTATTTT,CASVGTSGGAGTDTQYF
TRBV28,TRBJ2-7,-,-,TGTGCCAGTCATCAGGGGTACGAGCAGTACTTC,CASHQGYEQYF
TRBV29-1,TRBJ2-2,-,TRBD2,TGCAGCGTTGAGTCAAGCGGGAGGAGGAACGGGGAGCTGTTTTTT,CSVESSGRRNGELFF
TRBV6-1,TRBJ2-1,-,TRBD2,TGTGCCACAGGACTAGCGGTCTACAATGAGCAGTTCTTC,CATGLAVYNEQFF
TRBV27,TRBJ1-1,-,-,TGTGCCAGCAGTTTGGGGCAGGAAGCTTTCTTT,CASSLGQEAFF
TRBV5-1,TRBJ1-1,-,-,TGCGCCAGCTCGGAGGCCGTGGCGAACACTGAAGCTTTCTTT,CASSEAVANTEAFF
TRBV6-5,TRBJ1-5,-,TRBD1,TGTGCCAGCCGGGACAGGCCTAATCAGCCCCAGCATTTT,CASRDRPNQPQHF
TRBV5-4,TRBJ2-1,-,TRBD1,TGTGCCAGCAGCCCGTGGGGACAGGGTCAGGGCTACAATGAGCAGTTCTTC,CASSPWGQGQGYNEQFF
TRBV2,TRBJ2-1,-,-,TGTGCCAGCAGTGATACGGGTCTGGCCTACAATGAGCAGTTCTTC,CASSDTGLAYNEQFF
TRBV25-1,TRBJ1-3,-,TRBD1,TGTGCCAGCAGTGGGTTCACAGGGGTTGGAAACACCATATATTTT,CASSGFTGVGNTIYF
TRBV7-8,TRBJ2-2,-,TRBD2,TGTGCCAGCAGACTTGGGTTGACTAGCGGGAGCCGTACCGGGGAGCTGTTTTTT,CASRLGLTSGSRTGELFF
TRBV9,TRBJ1-2,-,TRBD1,TGTGCCAGCAGCGTAGAAGTCAGGGGGGTCTATGGCTACACCTTC,CASSVEVRGVYGYTF
TRBV7-2,TRBJ1-2,-,-,TGTGCCAGCAGCTTAGCCGGTAACCAACGGAGCGGCTACACCTTC,CASSLAGNQRSGYTF
TRBV27,TRBJ2-5,-,-,TGTGCCAGCATGGCAGGCCGGACCCAGTACTTC,CASMAGRTQYF
TRBV5-4,TRBJ1-2,-,-,TGTGCCAGCAGCCCTGGACAGCCCTCGGAGACTAACTATGGCTACACCTTC,CASSPGQPSETNYGYTF
TRBV5-4,TRBJ2-2,few,-,TGTGCCAGCAGCCCTCTCTCGGGTATTCGCGGGGAGCTGTTTTTT,CASSPLSGIRGELFF
TRBV19,TRBJ2-1,once,TRBD2,TGTGCCAGTAGTATATCTGGCGGGGGGGGGTTTTACAATGAGCAGTTCTTC,CASSISGGGGFYNEQFF
TRBV7-9,TRBJ2-5,-,-,TGTGCCAGCAGCTTAGAGGCGGGGTTCCAAGAGACCCAGTACTTC,CASSLEAGFQETQYF
TRBV7-9,TRBJ2-1,-,TRBD1,TGTGCCAGCAGATCGAGGACAGGCGTTTTCCACAATGAGCAGTTCTTC,CASRSRTGVFHNEQFF
TRBV7-6,TRBJ2-1,-,TRBD2,TGTGCCAGCAGCTTACAAGGGCTAGCGGGGATGGATGAGCAGTTCTTC,CASSLQGLAGMDEQFF
TRBV28,TRBJ2-5,-,TRBD2,TGTGCCAGCAGTTATGGGCTAGCGGGAGCCCTGGAGACCCAGTACTTC,CASSYGLAGALETQYF
TRBV5-4,TRBJ1-2,once,-,TGTGCCAGCAGCCTCACCGGTGCTCGTGGCTATGGCTACACCTTC,CASSLTGARGYGYTF
TRBV6-5,TRBJ1-5,-,-,TGTGCCAGCAGTTACTCCCGAACATTTCAGCCCCAGCATTTT,CASSYSRTFQPQHF
TRBV11-3,TRBJ1-6,-,-,TGTGCCAGCAGCTTAGACGGCTCCTATAATTCACCCCTCCACTTT,CASSLDGSYNSPLHF
TRBV5-1,TRBJ2-1,-,TRBD2,TGCGCCAGCACCCTAGGGCCTAGCGGGACCTACAATGAGCAGTTCTTC,CASTLGPSGTYNEQFF
TRBV30,TRBJ1-4,once,-,TGTGCCTGGAGCCAATCCGGGGGGAATGAAAAACTGTTTTTT,CAWSQSGGNEKLFF
TRBV11-2,TRBJ2-1,-,TRBD1,TGTGCCAGCAGCTTAGGGACAGGGGGATACAATGAGCAGTTCTTC,CASSLGTGGYNEQFF
TRBV7-6,TRBJ2-1,-,-,TGTGCCAGCAGCTTATCCCTAGCGAGCAGTCACAATGAGCAGTTCTTC,CASSLSLASSHNEQFF
TRBV7-8,TRBJ2-7,-,-,TGTGCCAGCAGCCCCGGACTTTCCTCCTACGAGCAGTACTTC,CASSPGLSSYEQYF
TRBV11-3,TRBJ1-5,-,TRBD1,TGTGCCAGCAGCTTCACAGGGGGGAACTATCAGCCCCAGCATTTT,CASSFTGGNYQPQHF
TRBV7-2,TRBJ1-5,-,TRBD1,TGTGCCAGCAGCGCCGGGACAGGGAGAAATCAGCCCCAGCATTTT,CASSAGTGRNQPQHF
TRBV5-1,TRBJ2-1,-,TRBD2,TGCGCCAGCAGCCCCGGACTAGATGGCAATGAGCAGTTCTTC,CASSPGLDGNEQFF
TRBV7-9,TRBJ1-1,few,-,TGTGCCAGCAGCCCCGGACAGCTGAACACTGAAGCTTTCTTT,CASSPGQLNTEAFF
TRBV6-5,TRBJ2-3,-,TRBD2,TGTGCCAGCAGTGGGAGGGGACTCCACACAGATACGCAGTATTTT,CASSGRGLHTDTQYF
TRBV10-3,TRBJ2-1,once,TRBD1,TGTGCCATCAGTCAAGGACAGGGGGCCTACAATGAGCAGTTCTTC,CAISQGQGAYNEQFF
TRBV27,TRBJ2-1,once,TRBD2,TGTGCCAGCACCGGGACGGGACTAGCGGGGGGGCCGGATGAGCAGTTCTTC,CASTGTGLAGGPDEQFF
TRBV28,TRBJ1-4,few,-,TGTGCCAGCGGGTGGAACTACAAACTGTTTTTT,CASGWNYKLFF
TRBV18,TRBJ1-1,-,TRBD1,TGTGCCAGCTCACCAGATCGGGACAGGGATGACACTGAAGCTTTCTTT,CASSPDRDRDDTEAFF
TRBV19,TRBJ1-2,-,-,TGTGCCAGTAGTATAACCGGGACTGATAACTATGGCTACACCTTC,CASSITGTDNYGYTF
TRBV11-2,TRBJ2-3,-,TRBD2,TGTGCCAGCAGGGTGTTTTCGGGACTACACGCAGATACGCAGTATTTT,CASRVFSGLHADTQYF
TRBV2,TRBJ1-5,once,-,TGTGCCAGCAGACAGGGTGACCAGCCCCAGCATTTT,CASRQGDQPQHF
TRBV7-9,TRBJ2-7,-,TRBD2,TGTGCCAGCAGCCGGGGGGAATACGGGGAGCAGTACTTC,CASSRGEYGEQYF
TRBV11-2,TRBJ1-6,-,TRBD1,TGTGCCAGCAGCCTCGCCCCGGGACAGGGAAGTTCACCCCTCCACTTT,CASSLAPGQGSSPLHF
TRBV11-2,TRBJ1-3,once,-,TGTGCCAGCAGCCGAAACCGGGGAAACACCATATATTTT,CASSRNRGNTIYF
TRBV5-1,TRBJ2-7,-,-,TGCGCCAGCAGGGTTGACACAGGGTCGAGAAACTACGAGCAGTACTTC,CASRVDTGSRNYEQYF
TRBV2,TRBJ2-1,-,TRBD2,TGTGCCAGTTCTAGCGGGAGGAGAAACAATGAGCAGTTCTTC,CASSSGRRNNEQFF
TRBV21-1,TRBJ1-5,-,-,TGTGCCAGCAGCAAAGATCGCGTTTTTGGAAAACTCAACTATCGGGAGGCCCTCAATCAGCCCCAGCATTTT,CASSKDRVFGKLNYREALNQPQHF
TRBV27,TRBJ1-5,once,-,TGTGCCAGCAGTTTGGGGGGTCAGCCCCAGCATTTT,CASSLGGQPQHF
TRBV19,TRBJ2-7,-,-,TGTGCCAGTAGTCCCACCGGGACAAGGGTTGACGAGCAGTACTTC,CASSPTGTRVDEQYF
TRBV4-1,TRBJ1-3,-,-,TGCGCCAGCAGCCAAGGCGTAGTCCGGTCCGTAGGAAACACCATATATTTT,CASSQGVVRSVGNTIYF
TRBV5-4,TRBJ1-1,few,TRBD1,TGTGCCAGCAGCATGGGACAGAAGAACACTGAAGCTTTCTTT,CASSMGQKNTEAFF
TRBV29-1,TRBJ2-1,-,TRBD1,TGCAGCGTTCTCAGGGACAGGGCCTCCTACAATGAGCAGTTCTTC,CSVLRDRASYNEQFF
TRBV14,TRBJ1-1,-,TRBD1,TGTGCCAGCAGCCAAACTAAGACCAGGGGGTGGACTGAAGCTTTCTTT,CASSQTKTRGWTEAFF
TRBV10-2,TRBJ2-1,-,-,TGCGCCAGCAGGAAAATGCATGAACTAGCCCAAAAGGGGAATGAGCAGTTCTTC,CASRKMHELAQKGNEQFF